This entry lists 32 T cell receptor beta chains sequenced from one sample in a study of T cell responses to AZD1222 COVID-19 vaccine. Assay used: immunoSEQ multiplex PCR; TCRdb lists only in-frame clones, some missing. Of over 110,000 clones detected, roughly 92% appear once; the ten largest clones hold around 1.7%. The starting material was peripheral blood, obtained on day 0 of AZD1222 vaccination. Receptors originate from an adult in good health.

The chain combines TRBV9 with TRBJ1-6; TRBD1 matches at 7 bases. CDR1 and CDR2 from the germline V gene are SGDLS and YYNGEE. The length of the CDR3 is 16 residues. Unmatched junction bases numbered 11, after V lost 4 bases and J lost 7 bases. The CDR3 nucleotides are TGTGCCAGCAGCTTCACCGGGACAGCCTGGAATTCACCCCTCCACTTT. It is translated as CASSFTGTAWNSPLHF.

This clone came up a few times. V is TRBV15 and J is TRBJ1-4, with 9 bases aligning to TRBD1. V lost 1 base to trimming and J lost 7 bases; unmatched junction nucleotides: 7. This CDR3 is built from 16 residues. Per the germline V gene, CDR1 is LNHNV and CDR2 is YYDKDF (reference sequence). DNA for the CDR3: TGTGCCACCAGCAGAGGAGGACAGGGGAAGGGTGAAAAACTGTTTTTT. It yields the protein CATSRGGQGKGEKLFF. The whole variable domain, filled in from reference TRBV15 and TRBJ1-4, reads DAMVIQNPRYQVTQFGKPVTLSCSQTLNHNVMYWYQQKSSQAPKLLFHYYDKDFNNEADTPDNFQSRRPNTSFCFLDIRSPGLGDTAMYLCATSRGGQGKGEKLFFGSGTQLSVL.

This clone was picked up a small number of times. DNA for the CDR3: TGTGCCAGCTCCTCTTTTGGGGTGGGCACTGAAGCTTTCTTT. Amino acids: CASSSFGVGTEAFF. The J gene is TRBJ1-1, the V gene TRBV7-2, with no clear D. There are 14 residues in the CDR3. V was trimmed by 8 bases and J by 4 bases, leaving 17 bases between them. Germline CDR1 reads SGHTA; CDR2 reads FQGNSA.

This sequence joins TRBV5-1 and TRBJ2-7, with D perhaps assigned TRBD1 or TRBD2 (5 bases each). Germline assignment: CDR1 SGHRS and CDR2 YFSETQ. The CDR3 extends over 14 amino acids. Trimming stripped 2 bases from V and 3 bases from J, with 12 bases between. The CDR3 nucleotides are TGCGCCAGCAGCTTAAGGGGAGACGGCTACGAGCAGTACTTC. Protein product: CASSLRGDGYEQYF. Drawing the rest from reference TRBV5-1 and TRBJ2-7, the complete variable domain is KAGVTQTPRYLIKTRGQQVTLSCSPISGHRSVSWYQQTPGQGLQFLFEYFSETQRNKGNFPGRFSGRQFSNSRSEMNVSTLELGDSALYLCASSLRGDGYEQYFGPGTRLTVT.

This rearrangement joins TRBV7-2 to TRBJ2-7; D is undetermined. V dropped 0 bases and J dropped 7 bases, with 10 bases sitting between them. The CDR3 consists of 13 residues. Germline CDR1 SGHTA, CDR2 FQGNSA. The DNA of the CDR3 is TGTGCCAGCAGCTTAGCGGCCGTAGGGGAGCAGTACTTC. Residues: CASSLAAVGEQYF. Full variable domain (remainder filled in from reference TRBV7-2 and TRBJ2-7): GAGVSQSPSNKVTEKGKDVELRCDPISGHTALYWYRQSLGQGLEFLIYFQGNSAPDKSGLPSDRFSAERTGGSVSTLTIQRTQQEDSAVYLCASSLAAVGEQYFGPGTRLTVT.

This rearrangement joins TRBV7-9 to TRBJ2-7; 8 bases fit TRBD2. The germline gives CDR1 SEHNR, CDR2 FQNEAQ (reference sequence). V was pared by 5 bases and J by 4 bases, with 4 bases of the junction left unmatched. The CDR3 has 13 residues. The CDR3 DNA sequence: TGTGCCAGCAGCGAACTAGCGGTTTACGAGCAGTACTTC. This codes for CASSELAVYEQYF.

This clone appeared a single time. CDR3 amino acids: CASSVLAGVSEQYF. The CDR3 region has the DNA TGTGCCAGCAGCGTACTAGCGGGAGTATCGGAGCAGTACTTC. The chain has TRBV11-2 and TRBJ2-7, with 11 bases fitting TRBD2. The CDR3 covers 14 residues. V lost 5 bases to trimming and J lost 7 bases; unmatched junction nucleotides: 7. Germline CDR1 is SGHAT and CDR2 is FQNNGV.

This chain uses TRBV6-5 with TRBJ1-3, with D perhaps matching TRBD1 (5 bases). This CDR3 spans 15 amino acids. The ends were cut back, 2 bases at V and 2 bases at J, with 10 bases in the middle. Germline V gene data show CDR1 as MNHEY and CDR2 as SVGAGI. The CDR3: CASSYGGFAGNTIYF. The CDR3 coding sequence is TGTGCCAGCAGTTACGGGGGTTTTGCTGGAAACACCATATATTTT.

The chain combines TRBV5-1 with TRBJ2-2; 9 bases map to TRBD2. The CDR3 totals 17 residues. CDR1 SGHRS and CDR2 YFSETQ come from the germline V gene. The trim removed 0 bases at V and 2 bases at J, leaving 5 bases unmatched. In DNA form, the CDR3 reads TGCGCCAGCAGCTTGGTTCCTAGCGGGGTAAACACCGGGGAGCTGTTTTTT. This gives the protein CASSLVPSGVNTGELFF.

The chain uses TRBV5-6 and TRBJ2-3, with D possibly matching TRBD1 (6 bases). Trimming removed 4 bases from V and 2 bases from J, with 11 bases in between. The CDR3 length is 14 residues. The germline gives CDR1 SGHDT, CDR2 YYEEEE. For the CDR3, the DNA is TGTGCCAGCAGCGACTGGACAGTCACAGATACGCAGTATTTT. It translates to CASSDWTVTDTQYF.

The rearrangement joins TRBV1 to TRBJ2-3; no check of the table's D call, TRBD2, against the DNA was made. TRBV1 is flagged as a pseudogene. This CDR3 spans 15 amino acids. CDR3 bases: TGCACCAGCAGCCAAGATGGACTAGCGGGAGATACGCAGTATTTT. It encodes CTSSQDGLAGDTQYF.

CDR3 region: CASSWARAGKLFF. DNA for the CDR3: TGTGCCAGCAGTTGGGCCCGAGCGGGAAAACTGTTTTTT. This rearrangement joins TRBV27 to TRBJ1-4; D gene unclear. Germline lookup yields CDR1 MNHEY and CDR2 SMNVEV (reference sequence). The CDR3 sequence is 13 residues long. Trimming left V 4 bases short and J 10 bases short, with 13 bases between.

The chain links TRBV19 to TRBJ1-5; 9 bases match TRBD1. V dropped 8 bases and J dropped 4; count of bases not matched to a gene: 12. This CDR3 has 16 amino acids. Germline CDR1 and CDR2: LNHDA and SQIVND (reference sequence). CDR3 region: CASLSGTGWGNQPQHF. In DNA form, the CDR3 reads TGTGCCAGTCTATCCGGGACAGGGTGGGGTAATCAGCCCCAGCATTTT.

The gene calls are TRBV6-5 and TRBJ1-1, with D uncertain. The CDR3 runs 13 residues. CDR1 is MNHEY and CDR2 is SVGAGI in the germline V gene. Trimming stripped 6 bases from V and 3 bases from J, with 11 bases between. The DNA of the CDR3 is TGTGCCAGCAGATTGACCTGGGACACTGAAGCTTTCTTT. Protein: CASRLTWDTEAFF.

This chain joins TRBV6-5 and TRBJ1-1, with a possible D match to TRBD1 (6 bases). With 4 bases removed from V and 0 bases from J, the gap between germline ends came to 6 bases. The CDR3 runs 13 residues. CDR1 is MNHEY, CDR2 SVGAGI, per germline. CDR3 sequence reads: CASSWTVNTEAFF. For the CDR3, the DNA is TGTGCCAGCAGTTGGACAGTGAACACTGAAGCTTTCTTT.

This sequence joins TRBV4-1 and TRBJ2-5; D remains unclear. With 4 bases removed from V and 5 bases from J, the gap between germline ends came to 8 bases. Germline CDR1 reads MGHRA; CDR2 reads YSYEKL. The CDR3 loop spans 12 amino acids. CDR3 nucleotides: TGCGCCAGCAGCCTCGTTGGGGAGACCCAGTACTTC. This sequence encodes CASSLVGETQYF.

This rearrangement joins TRBV4-1 to TRBJ2-3; D call uncertain. This CDR3 is 13 amino acids long. Germline V gene data show CDR1 as MGHRA and CDR2 as YSYEKL. V was shortened by 0 bases and J by 0 bases, with 1 base between the two germline ends. CDR3 region: CASSQESTDTQYF. CDR3 coding DNA: TGCGCCAGCAGCCAAGAGAGCACAGATACGCAGTATTTT.

The chain joins TRBV14 to TRBJ1-3, with a weak D call TRBD1 (6 bases). CDR3 length: 17 residues. The germline gives CDR1 SGHDN, CDR2 FVKESK. V gave up 4 bases and J gave up 2 bases, with 18 bases separating them. DNA of the CDR3: TGTGCCAGCAGCCTCAGAGCCGCCCAGGGGCCTGGAAACACCATATATTTT. Protein sequence: CASSLRAAQGPGNTIYF. The complete variable domain, with remaining parts taken from reference TRBV14 and TRBJ1-3, reads EAGVTQFPSHSVIEKGQTVTLRCDPISGHDNLYWYRRVMGKEIKFLLHFVKESKQDESGMPNNRFLAERTGGTYSTLKVQPAELEDSGVYFCASSLRAAQGPGNTIYFGEGSWLTVV.

The chain recombines TRBV5-6 with TRBJ1-4, with D hard to call. This CDR3 comprises 12 residues. Germline V gives CDR1 SGHDT, CDR2 YYEEEE. V was trimmed by 4 bases and J by 12 bases, leaving 13 bases between them. CDR3 region: CASSRGGSQLFF. As DNA, the CDR3 is TGTGCCAGCAGCCGAGGAGGGTCCCAACTGTTTTTT.

The chain is built from TRBV7-9 and TRBJ2-5; the D is unclear. The V end lost 5 bases, the J end lost 0 bases, and 7 bases lay between the germline ends. The CDR3 runs 13 residues. Germline CDR1 SEHNR, CDR2 FQNEAQ (reference sequence). CDR3: CASSLRDQETQYF. The DNA of the CDR3 is TGTGCCAGCAGCCTCCGGGACCAAGAGACCCAGTACTTC.

This sequence joins TRBV24-1 and TRBJ2-7; D gene unclear. The germline V and J ends were trimmed by 3 bases and 2 bases, with 7 bases remaining between them. Germline V CDR1 and CDR2: KGHDR, SFDVKD. The CDR3 loop spans 13 amino acids. The DNA of the CDR3 is TGTGCCACCAGTGATCCAGACCCCTACGAGCAGTACTTC. It is translated as CATSDPDPYEQYF.

V gene TRBV18 combines with J gene TRBJ1-4, with D perhaps TRBD1 (6 bases). Trimming removed 6 bases from V and 7 bases from J, with 12 bases in between. The CDR3 loop spans 13 amino acids. CDR1 is KGHSH, CDR2 LQKENI, per germline. The CDR3 loop is CASSSGDGEKLFF. CDR3 bases: TGTGCCAGCTCGTCAGGGGACGGTGAAAAACTGTTTTTT. Full variable domain (remainder filled in from reference TRBV18 and TRBJ1-4): NAGVMQNPRHLVRRRGQEARLRCSPMKGHSHVYWYRQLPEEGLKFMVYLQKENIIDESGMPKERFSAEFPKEGPSILRIQQVVRGDSAAYFCASSSGDGEKLFFGSGTQLSVL.

This chain connects TRBV10-3 to TRBJ1-1; the D gene is possibly TRBD1 (6 bases). This CDR3 comprises 16 residues. Germline loops: CDR1 ENHRY, CDR2 SYGVKD. With 6 bases removed from V and 0 bases from J, the gap between germline ends came to 17 bases. In nucleotides, the CDR3 is TGTGCCATCAGCCCAGGGGACCTCACGATGAACACTGAAGCTTTCTTT. It yields the protein CAISPGDLTMNTEAFF.

V is TRBV28 and J is TRBJ2-1; perhaps TRBD2 as D (6 bases). CDR1 and CDR2 from the germline V gene are MDHEN and SYDVKM. V dropped 7 bases and J dropped 4 bases, with 11 bases sitting between them. The length of the CDR3 is 13 residues. CDR3 bases: TGTGCCAGCATGGCAGGAGGGTACAATGAGCAGTTCTTC. Translated: CASMAGGYNEQFF.

This clone came up once. The CDR3 region has the DNA TGCGCCAGCAGGTGGGGCCTGAACACTGAAGCTTTCTTT. Amino acid sequence: CASRWGLNTEAFF. The genes are TRBV5-1 and TRBJ1-1, with a possible D match to TRBD1 (5 bases). Germline V gives CDR1 SGHRS, CDR2 YFSETQ. CDR3 size: 13 residues. Between the trimmed V and J ends, which lost 5 bases and 0 bases, there was a span of 8 bases. Supplemented by reference TRBV5-1 and TRBJ1-1, the full variable domain reads KAGVTQTPRYLIKTRGQQVTLSCSPISGHRSVSWYQQTPGQGLQFLFEYFSETQRNKGNFPGRFSGRQFSNSRSEMNVSTLELGDSALYLCASRWGLNTEAFFGQGTRLTVV.

This chain joins TRBV5-4 and TRBJ1-2; 11 bases agree with TRBD1. This CDR3 has 15 residues. Germline V CDR1 and CDR2: SGHNT, YYREEE (reference sequence). V lost 4 bases to trimming and J lost 2 bases; unmatched junction nucleotides: 4. The chain's CDR3 is CASSAGQGGNYGYTF. Here the CDR3 DNA reads TGTGCCAGCAGCGCGGGACAGGGGGGAAACTATGGCTACACCTTC. Full variable domain (outside the CDR3, taken from reference TRBV5-4 and TRBJ1-2): ETGVTQSPTHLIKTRGQQVTLRCSSQSGHNTVSWYQQALGQGPQFIFQYYREEENGRGNFPPRFSGLQFPNYSSELNVNALELDDSALYLCASSAGQGGNYGYTFGSGTRLTVV.

The chain uses TRBV19 and TRBJ1-4; TRBD1 aligns across 9 bases. This CDR3 is 17 amino acids long. The trim removed 3 bases at V and 0 bases at J, leaving 5 bases unmatched. Germline V gene sequence: CDR1 LNHDA, CDR2 SQIVND (reference sequence). The CDR3 region has the DNA TGTGCCAGTAGTATCTACAGGGGGCGTGCAACTAATGAAAAACTGTTTTTT. Residues: CASSIYRGRATNEKLFF.

The rearrangement uses TRBV7-2 and TRBJ2-3, with TRBD2 matching 13 bases. V trimming: 5 bases; J trimming: 6 bases; junction bases outside the gene matches: 14. CDR1 SGHTA and CDR2 FQGNSA come from the germline V gene. CDR3 length equals 18 residues. CDR3 sequence: CASSQGLAGNPVWDTQYF. Written as DNA, the CDR3 is TGTGCCAGCAGCCAGGGACTAGCGGGGAACCCGGTCTGGGATACGCAGTATTTT.

V and J are TRBV19 and TRBJ2-7; 11 bases map to TRBD2. V was clipped by 8 bases and J by 1 base; unmatched bases: 7. Germline CDR1 LNHDA, CDR2 SQIVND (reference sequence). The CDR3 has 15 amino acids. CDR3: CASRLRLAGSYEQYF. The CDR3 bases are TGTGCCAGTCGCCTTAGACTAGCGGGATCCTACGAGCAGTACTTC.

The chain has TRBV7-9 and TRBJ2-3, with a weak D call TRBD2 (5 bases). V was shortened by 5 bases and J by 5 bases, with 14 bases between the two germline ends. Per germline, CDR1 SEHNR and CDR2 FQNEAQ (reference sequence). This CDR3 is 14 amino acids long. This CDR3 reads CASSPAAGLDTQYF. The CDR3 nucleotides read TGTGCCAGCAGCCCAGCGGCGGGCCTAGATACGCAGTATTTT.

The rearrangement uses TRBV9 and TRBJ2-7; D is unclear. The CDR3 sequence is 14 residues long. V lost 0 bases and J lost 4, with 11 bases in between. CDR1 and CDR2 (germline): SGDLS, YYNGEE. This chain's CDR3 is CASSVGARSYEQYF. The CDR3, as DNA: TGTGCCAGCAGCGTAGGAGCCCGGAGTTACGAGCAGTACTTC. The whole variable domain, remainder taken from reference TRBV9 and TRBJ2-7, is DSGVTQTPKHLITATGQRVTLRCSPRSGDLSVYWYQQSLDQGLQFLIQYYNGEERAKGNILERFSAQQFPDLHSELNLSSLELGDSALYFCASSVGARSYEQYFGPGTRLTVT.

The genes are TRBV5-1 and TRBJ1-1; 7 nucleotides line up with TRBD1. With 2 bases clipped from V and 6 bases from J, the junction kept 10 bases outside the gene matches. From germline, CDR1 is SGHRS and CDR2 YFSETQ. This CDR3 spans 15 amino acids. The CDR3 DNA sequence: TGCGCCAGCAGCTTTTCTGGACAGGAAATATCTGAAGCTTTCTTT. Translated, it gives CASSFSGQEISEAFF.